The clone carrying this TCR beta chain was picked up many times. V lost 4 bases and J lost 4; bases outside the gene matches: 9. CDR1 and CDR2 (germline): SQVTM, ANQGSEA. This CDR3 region has 14 residues. This sample stems from a study of Graves' ophthalmopathy and Graves' hyperthyroidism. The authors amplified TCR beta CDR3 regions from RNA transcripts. First-round RT-PCR employed HTBI primers, with a second-round multiplex PCR after it. TCRdb fed the multiplex PCR reads into MiXCR, producing one record per CDR3 protein. The data contain about 640,000 distinct CDR3 sequences, more than 40% of them singletons.

Sequenced input: peripheral blood. The receptor was isolated from an adult man with Graves' ophthalmopathy. V is TRBV29-1 and J is TRBJ2-7; 8 bases are shared with TRBD2. The CDR3 sequence is CSVVVGGGSYEQYF. DNA for the CDR3: TGCAGCGTTGTGGTTGGCGGGGGGAGTTACGAGCAGTACTTC.